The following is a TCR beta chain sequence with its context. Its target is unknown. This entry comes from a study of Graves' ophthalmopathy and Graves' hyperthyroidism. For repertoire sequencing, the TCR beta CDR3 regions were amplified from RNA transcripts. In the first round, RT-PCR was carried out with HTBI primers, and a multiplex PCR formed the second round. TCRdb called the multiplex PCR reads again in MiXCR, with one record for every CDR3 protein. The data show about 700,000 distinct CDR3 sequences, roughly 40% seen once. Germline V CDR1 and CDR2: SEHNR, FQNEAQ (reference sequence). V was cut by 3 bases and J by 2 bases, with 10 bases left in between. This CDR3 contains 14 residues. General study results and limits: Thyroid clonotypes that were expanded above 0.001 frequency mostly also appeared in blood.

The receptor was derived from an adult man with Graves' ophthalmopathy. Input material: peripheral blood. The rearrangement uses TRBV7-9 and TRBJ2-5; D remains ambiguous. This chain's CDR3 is CASSLVEKQETQYF. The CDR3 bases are TGTGCCAGCAGCTTGGTGGAGAAACAAGAGACCCAGTACTTC.